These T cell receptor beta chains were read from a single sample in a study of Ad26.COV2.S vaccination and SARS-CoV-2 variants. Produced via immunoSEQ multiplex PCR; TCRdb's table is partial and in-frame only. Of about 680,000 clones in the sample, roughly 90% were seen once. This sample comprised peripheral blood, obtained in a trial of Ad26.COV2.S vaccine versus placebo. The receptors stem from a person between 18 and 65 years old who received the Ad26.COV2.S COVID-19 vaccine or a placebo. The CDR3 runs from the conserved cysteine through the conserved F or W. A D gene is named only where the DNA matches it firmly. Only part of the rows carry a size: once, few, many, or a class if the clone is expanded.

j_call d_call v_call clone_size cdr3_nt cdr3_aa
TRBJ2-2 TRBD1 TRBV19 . TGTGCCAGCAGACAGGGCCCTTCTGTCGGCACCGGGGAGCTGTTTTTT CASRQGPSVGTGELFF
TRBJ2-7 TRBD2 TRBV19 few TGTGCCAGTAGTATTTCCGGACTAGCGGGAGTCTACGAGCAGTACTTC CASSISGLAGVYEQYF
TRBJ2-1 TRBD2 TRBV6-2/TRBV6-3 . TGTGCCAGCAGCTGGCGGACTAGCACCTACAATGAGCAGTTCTTC CASSWRTSTYNEQFF
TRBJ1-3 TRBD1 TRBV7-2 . TGTGCCAGCAGCCCCGACAGGGGATCAGGAAACACCATATATTTT CASSPDRGSGNTIYF
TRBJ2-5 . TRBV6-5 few TGTGCCAGCGGGCGACTCCAAGAGACCCAGTACTTC CASGRLQETQYF
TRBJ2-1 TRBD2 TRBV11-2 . TGTGCCAGCAGCTTAGATCATGGGGGGGTCTATGAGCAGTTCTTC CASSLDHGGVYEQFF
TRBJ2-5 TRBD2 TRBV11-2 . TGTGCCAGCAGCTTTTGGACTAGCGGAGAAGAGACCCAGTACTTC CASSFWTSGEETQYF
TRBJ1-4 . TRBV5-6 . TGTGCCAGCAGCCTCGGCCTTAATGAAAAACTGTTTTTT CASSLGLNEKLFF
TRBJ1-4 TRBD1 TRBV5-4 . TGTGCCAGCAGCAGGGACAGGGCAGCTGAAAAACTGTTTTTT CASSRDRAAEKLFF
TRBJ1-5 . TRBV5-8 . TGTGCCAGCAGCTTGTCGGGGTATAGCAATCAGCCCCAGCATTTT CASSLSGYSNQPQHF
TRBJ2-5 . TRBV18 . TGTGCCAGCTCCCCAGGTAGCCCCAGGGAGACCCAGTACTTC CASSPGSPRETQYF
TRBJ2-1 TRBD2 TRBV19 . TGTGCCAGTACCCCTGGGGCGACTAGCGTATACAATGAGCAGTTCTTC CASTPGATSVYNEQFF
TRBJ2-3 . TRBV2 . TGTGCCAGCAGTGAGTTGGATACGCAGTATTTT CASSELDTQYF
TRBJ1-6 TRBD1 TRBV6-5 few TGTGCCAGCAGGCCGAACGGACAGGGACGTTCACCCCTCCACTTT CASRPNGQGRSPLHF
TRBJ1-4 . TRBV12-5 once TGTGCTAGTGGTCCTATAGGGAATGAAAAACTGTTTTTT CASGPIGNEKLFF
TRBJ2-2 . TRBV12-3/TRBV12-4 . TGTGCCAGCAGTTCCAGGGGCACCGGGGAGCTGTTTTTT CASSSRGTGELFF
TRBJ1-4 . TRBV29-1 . TGCAGCGTTGAGGCATGGGGAGGGAAGTTTTTT CSVEAWGGKFF
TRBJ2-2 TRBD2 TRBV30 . TGTGCCTGCCACCCAGAGGGGCTAGCGGGGATCACCGGGGAGCTGTTTTTT CACHPEGLAGITGELFF
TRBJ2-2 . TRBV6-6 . TGTGCCAGCAGTCGTGCGATGGGTCCTACGAACACCGGGGAGCTGTTTTTT CASSRAMGPTNTGELFF
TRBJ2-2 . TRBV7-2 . TGTGCCAGCAGCTTGATTTCAGGGAACACCGGGGAGCTGTTTTTT CASSLISGNTGELFF
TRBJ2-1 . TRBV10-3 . TGTGCCATCAGATCTGGCGGCATTGCCAATGAGCAGTTCTTC CAIRSGGIANEQFF
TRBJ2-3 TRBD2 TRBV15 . TGTGCCACCAGCAGAGGGCCCTTGGGGCGGGGGGACACAGATACGCAGTATTTT CATSRGPLGRGDTDTQYF
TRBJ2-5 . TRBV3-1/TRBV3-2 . TGTGCCAGCAGCCAAGAGGGGGAGGGGGCAATAGTCTGGGAGACCCAGTACTTC CASSQEGEGAIVWETQYF
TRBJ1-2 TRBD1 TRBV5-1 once TGCGCCAGCAGCTACGACAGGGGGGAAGCTAACTATGGCTACACCTTC CASSYDRGEANYGYTF
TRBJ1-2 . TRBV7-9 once TGTGCCAGCAGCTCGACAGCCCCCTATGGCTACACCTTC CASSSTAPYGYTF
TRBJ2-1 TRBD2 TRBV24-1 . TGTGCCACCAGTGACCCCGGACTAGCGGGAGGTAATGAGCAGTTCTTC CATSDPGLAGGNEQFF
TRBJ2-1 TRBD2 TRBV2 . TGTGCCAGCATTTCCGGGACTAGCCACAATGAGCAGTTCTTC CASISGTSHNEQFF
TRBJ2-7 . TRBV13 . TGTGCCAGCAGCTTAGTGGGTAACGAGCAGTACTTC CASSLVGNEQYF
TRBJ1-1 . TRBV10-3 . TGTGCCATCAGTGCTAACCAGGCTGAAGCTTTCTTT CAISANQAEAFF
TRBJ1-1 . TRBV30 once TGTGCCTGGAGTGTTCAGGATGACACTGAAGCTTTCTTT CAWSVQDDTEAFF